This TCR beta chain emerged from a study of T-cell reconstitution after alpha-beta-depleted transplantation in children. Molecular barcoding with unique molecular identifiers was used for the TCRbeta library. One entry per CDR3 protein results from TCRdb running MiXCR on the PCR reads. The sample has 450,000 to 600,000 distinct CDR3 sequences, about 10% seen once. J was trimmed by 6 bases and V by 4 bases; bases with no gene match: 9. Germline V lookup: CDR1 PRHDT, CDR2 FYEKMQ (reference sequence). This CDR3 region has 15 residues. General observations from the study: Two months or so post-transplant, alpha-beta T cells reportedly derived from several hundred expanded graft clones.

This clonotype was detected a few times. Antigen specificity is unknown. V and J are TRBV13 and TRBJ1-1; 9 bases match TRBD1. The source was PBMCs, collected before TCRalphabeta/CD19-depleted stem cell transplant. The clonotype originates from a child younger than 10 with inherited bone marrow failure, due to receive a stem cell transplant. CDR3 DNA: TGTGCCAGCAGCTGGGGGACAGGGAGCTGGGCTGAAGCTTTCTTT. Translating it yields CASSWGTGSWAEAFF. Filled out from reference TRBV13 and TRBJ1-1, the complete variable domain reads AAGVIQSPRHLIKEKRETATLKCYPIPRHDTVYWYQQGPGQDPQFLISFYEKMQSDKGSIPDRFSAQQFSDYHSELNMSSLELGDSALYFCASSWGTGSWAEAFFGQGTRLTVV.